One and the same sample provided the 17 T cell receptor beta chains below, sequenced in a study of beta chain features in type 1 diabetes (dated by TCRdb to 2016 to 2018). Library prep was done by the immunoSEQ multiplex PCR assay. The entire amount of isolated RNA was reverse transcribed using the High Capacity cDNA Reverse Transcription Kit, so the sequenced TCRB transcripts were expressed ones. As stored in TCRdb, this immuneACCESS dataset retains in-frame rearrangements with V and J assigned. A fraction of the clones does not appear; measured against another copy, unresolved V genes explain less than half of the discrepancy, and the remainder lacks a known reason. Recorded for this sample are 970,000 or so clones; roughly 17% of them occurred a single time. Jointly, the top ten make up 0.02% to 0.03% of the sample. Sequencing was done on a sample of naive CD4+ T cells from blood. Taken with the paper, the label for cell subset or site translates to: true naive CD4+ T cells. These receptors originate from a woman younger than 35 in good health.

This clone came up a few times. DNA of the CDR3: TGTGCCAGCTCACCGACCCCTGACAATGAGCAGTTCTTC. Its translation: CASSPTPDNEQFF. The chain joins TRBV18 to TRBJ2-1; D not resolved. Trimming took 3 bases from V and 5 from J, leaving 8 bases between them. Germline CDR1 reads KGHSH; CDR2 reads LQKENI. CDR3 length: 13 amino acids.

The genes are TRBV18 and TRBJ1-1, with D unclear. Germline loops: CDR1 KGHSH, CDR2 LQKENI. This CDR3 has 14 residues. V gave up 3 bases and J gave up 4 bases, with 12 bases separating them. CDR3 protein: CASSPRPYRTEAFF. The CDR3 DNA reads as TGTGCCAGCTCACCGCGGCCTTATCGCACTGAAGCTTTCTTT.

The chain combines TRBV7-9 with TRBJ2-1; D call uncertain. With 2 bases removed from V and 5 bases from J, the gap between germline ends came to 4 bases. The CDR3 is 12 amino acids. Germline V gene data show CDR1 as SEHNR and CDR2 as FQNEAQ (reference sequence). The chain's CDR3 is CASSLINNEQFF. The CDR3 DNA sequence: TGTGCCAGCAGCTTAATCAACAATGAGCAGTTCTTC.

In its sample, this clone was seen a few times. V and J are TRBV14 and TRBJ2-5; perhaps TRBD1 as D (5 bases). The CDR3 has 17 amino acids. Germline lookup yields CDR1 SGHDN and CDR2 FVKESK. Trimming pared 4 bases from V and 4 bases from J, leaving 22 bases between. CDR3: CASSPIGSSGLRETQYF. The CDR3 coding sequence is TGTGCCAGCAGCCCGATCGGGTCGTCAGGGCTCCGAGAGACCCAGTACTTC.

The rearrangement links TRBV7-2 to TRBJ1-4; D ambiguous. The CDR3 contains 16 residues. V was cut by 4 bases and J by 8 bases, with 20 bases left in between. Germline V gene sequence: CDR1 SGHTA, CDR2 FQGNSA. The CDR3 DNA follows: TGTGCCAGCAGCTCCCGTTCGGGCCCTCCGGAAGAAAAACTGTTTTTT. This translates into CASSSRSGPPEEKLFF.

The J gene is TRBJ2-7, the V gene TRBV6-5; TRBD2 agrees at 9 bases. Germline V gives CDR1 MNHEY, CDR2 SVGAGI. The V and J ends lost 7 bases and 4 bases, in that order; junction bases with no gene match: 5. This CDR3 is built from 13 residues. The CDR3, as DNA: TGTGCCAGCACCGGCGGGAGGGCGTACGAGCAGTACTTC. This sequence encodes CASTGGRAYEQYF.

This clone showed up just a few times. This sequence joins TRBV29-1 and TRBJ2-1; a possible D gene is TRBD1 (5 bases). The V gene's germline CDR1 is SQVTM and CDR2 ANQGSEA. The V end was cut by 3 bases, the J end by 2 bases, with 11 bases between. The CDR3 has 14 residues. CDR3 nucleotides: TGCAGCGTTGAGACAGTCCCTGCCTACAATGAGCAGTTCTTC. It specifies CSVETVPAYNEQFF.

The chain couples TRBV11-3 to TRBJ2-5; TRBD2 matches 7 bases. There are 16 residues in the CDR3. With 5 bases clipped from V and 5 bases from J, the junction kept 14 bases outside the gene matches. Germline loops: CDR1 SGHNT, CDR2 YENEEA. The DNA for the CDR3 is TGTGCCAGCAGCCCGGGGTCGGGTAGCGGGTACGAGACCCAGTACTTC. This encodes CASSPGSGSGYETQYF.

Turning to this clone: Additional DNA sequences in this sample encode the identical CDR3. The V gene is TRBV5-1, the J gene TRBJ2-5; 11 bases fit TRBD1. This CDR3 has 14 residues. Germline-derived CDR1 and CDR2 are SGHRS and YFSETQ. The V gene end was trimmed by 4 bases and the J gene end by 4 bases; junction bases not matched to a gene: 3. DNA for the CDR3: TGCGCCAGCAGCCCGGGACAGGGGGGAGAGACCCAGTACTTC. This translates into CASSPGQGGETQYF.

In DNA, the CDR3 is TGTGCCAGCAGTTACTCCGGGTCCCTCGGCGGCTACACCTTC. Its protein is CASSYSGSLGGYTF. This chain links TRBV6-6 with TRBJ1-2; D remains ambiguous. With 0 bases removed from V and 8 bases from J, the gap between germline ends came to 13 bases. The germline CDR1 and CDR2 sequences are MNHNY and SVGAGI (reference sequence). The CDR3 length is 14 residues.

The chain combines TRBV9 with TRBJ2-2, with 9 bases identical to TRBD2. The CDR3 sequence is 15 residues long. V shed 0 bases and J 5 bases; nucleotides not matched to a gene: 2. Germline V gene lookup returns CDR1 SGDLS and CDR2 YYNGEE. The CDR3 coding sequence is TGTGCCAGCAGCGTAGCTCTAGCGGGGACCGGGGAGCTGTTTTTT. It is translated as CASSVALAGTGELFF.

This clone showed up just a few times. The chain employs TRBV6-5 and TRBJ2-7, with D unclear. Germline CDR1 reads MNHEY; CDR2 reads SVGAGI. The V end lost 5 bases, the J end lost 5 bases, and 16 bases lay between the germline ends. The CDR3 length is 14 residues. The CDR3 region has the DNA TGTGCCAGCAGTCGACAAACGAGAGTCCACGAGCAGTACTTC. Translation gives CASSRQTRVHEQYF.

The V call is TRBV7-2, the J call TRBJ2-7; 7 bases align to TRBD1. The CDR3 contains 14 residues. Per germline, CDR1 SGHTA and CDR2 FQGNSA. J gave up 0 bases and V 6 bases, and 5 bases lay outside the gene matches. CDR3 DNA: TGTGCCAGCAGACCTGACAGGGCCTCCTACGAGCAGTACTTC. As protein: CASRPDRASYEQYF.

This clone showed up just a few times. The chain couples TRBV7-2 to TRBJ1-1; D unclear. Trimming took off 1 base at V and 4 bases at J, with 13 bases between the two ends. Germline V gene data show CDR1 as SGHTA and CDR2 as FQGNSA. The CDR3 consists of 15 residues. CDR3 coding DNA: TGTGCCAGCAGCTTAGTGGGTCGGTTAGGCACTGAAGCTTTCTTT. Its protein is CASSLVGRLGTEAFF.

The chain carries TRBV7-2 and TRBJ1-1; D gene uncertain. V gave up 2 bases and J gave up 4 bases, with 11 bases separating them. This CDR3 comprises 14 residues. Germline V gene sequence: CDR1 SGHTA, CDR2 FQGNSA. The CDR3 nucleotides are TGTGCCAGCAGCTTAAGAGGCAGACTCACTGAAGCTTTCTTT. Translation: CASSLRGRLTEAFF.

CDR3 nucleotides: TGTGCCAGCAGCAAAGGGACTAGCGGGAGGTTGTCCTACGAGCAGTACTTC. It is translated as CASSKGTSGRLSYEQYF. The chain carries TRBV28 and TRBJ2-7; the match to TRBD2 covers 15 bases. With 6 bases clipped from V and 1 base from J, the junction kept 7 bases outside the gene matches. The CDR3 consists of 17 residues. Germline V gene data show CDR1 as MDHEN and CDR2 as SYDVKM.

CDR3 bases: TGTGCCACCAGGCGCTTAGGGGGCACTGAAGCTTTCTTT. Protein: CATRRLGGTEAFF. The rearrangement uses TRBV15 and TRBJ1-1, with a weak D call TRBD1 (6 bases). With 6 bases removed from V and 4 bases from J, the gap between germline ends came to 12 bases. CDR3 length equals 13 residues. Germline values: CDR1 LNHNV, CDR2 YYDKDF (reference sequence).